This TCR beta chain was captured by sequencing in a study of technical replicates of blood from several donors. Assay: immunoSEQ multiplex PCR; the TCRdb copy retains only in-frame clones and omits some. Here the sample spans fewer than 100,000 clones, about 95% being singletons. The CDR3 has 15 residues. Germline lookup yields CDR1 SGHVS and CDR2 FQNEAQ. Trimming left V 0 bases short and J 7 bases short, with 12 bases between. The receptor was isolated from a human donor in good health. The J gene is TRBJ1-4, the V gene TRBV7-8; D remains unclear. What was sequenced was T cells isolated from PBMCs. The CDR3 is CASSLAAVLGEKLFF. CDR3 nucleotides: TGTGCCAGCAGCTTAGCGGCGGTCTTGGGTGAAAAACTGTTTTTT.